The 8 T cell receptor beta chains below were found in one sample sequenced in a study of T cell responses to AZD1222 COVID-19 vaccine. Repertoires were generated with immunoSEQ multiplex PCR, while TCRdb's copy carries only in-frame clones and drops some. The table records around 140,000 clones, about 90% of them present only once. Sequencing used peripheral blood, obtained 28 days after the second AZD1222 dose. The receptors were gathered from an adult who received the AZD1222 COVID-19 vaccine.

This clone was seen a few times. The chain combines TRBV28 with TRBJ1-1; no firm D call. The V end was cut by 4 bases, the J end by 6 bases, with 15 bases between. The CDR3 is made up of 14 amino acids. Germline assignment: CDR1 MDHEN and CDR2 SYDVKM. The CDR3 protein is CASSSLEGFPEAFF. CDR3 bases: TGTGCCAGCAGTTCCCTAGAGGGTTTCCCTGAAGCTTTCTTT.

The chain is built from TRBV2 and TRBJ1-5, with D unresolved. CDR3 length: 14 amino acids. The germline gives CDR1 SNHLY, CDR2 FYNNEI. Trimming left V 5 bases short and J 6 bases short, with 14 bases between. CDR3 in amino acids: CASSLQAQRQPQHF. CDR3 coding DNA: TGTGCCAGCAGTCTGCAGGCCCAACGTCAGCCCCAGCATTTT.

This sequence joins TRBV14 and TRBJ1-2; D is perhaps TRBD1 (6 bases). Trimming shortened V by 4 bases and J by 2 bases, and 11 bases separated the two germline ends. CDR3 length: 14 residues. From germline, CDR1 is SGHDN and CDR2 FVKESK. CDR3 region: CASSPRTENYGYTF. The CDR3, as DNA: TGTGCCAGCAGCCCCCGGACAGAAAACTATGGCTACACCTTC.

The genes are TRBV29-1 and TRBJ1-1; no clear D. The CDR3 runs to 10 residues. Trimming removed 7 bases at V and 1 base at J, with 4 bases between. CDR1 SQVTM and CDR2 ANQGSEA come from the germline V gene. CDR3 residues: CSASNTEAFF. The DNA for the CDR3 is TGCAGCGCTTCGAACACTGAAGCTTTCTTT.

The chain has TRBV4-1 and TRBJ1-2; D is undetermined. Between the trimmed V and J ends, which lost 2 bases and 1 base, there was a span of 14 bases. Germline values: CDR1 MGHRA, CDR2 YSYEKL. This CDR3 contains 16 residues. In nucleotides, the CDR3 is TGCGCCAGCAGCCAACACCTCAGGACCTTTAACTATGGCTACACCTTC. It translates to CASSQHLRTFNYGYTF.

The chain employs TRBV28 and TRBJ2-1; TRBD1 is a possible D gene (7 bases). The V and J ends lost 1 base and 9 bases respectively, with 13 bases between them. This CDR3 region has 14 residues. Per germline, CDR1 MDHEN and CDR2 SYDVKM. The CDR3 reads CASSLYSGGREQFF. The CDR3 coding sequence is TGTGCCAGCAGTTTATACTCAGGGGGGCGTGAGCAGTTCTTC. The whole variable domain, filled in from reference TRBV28 and TRBJ2-1, reads DVKVTQSSRYLVKRTGEKVFLECVQDMDHENMFWYRQDPGLGLRLIYFSYDVKMKEKGDIPEGYSVSREKKERFSLILESASTNQTSMYLCASSLYSGGREQFFGPGTRLTVL.

The chain combines TRBV5-5 with TRBJ1-1; 7 bases agree with TRBD1. V gave up 2 bases and J gave up 3 bases; unmatched junction bases: 1. Germline values: CDR1 SGHKS, CDR2 YYEKEE (reference sequence). The CDR3 spans 13 residues. CDR3 loop: CASSFTGDTEAFF. The CDR3 DNA reads TGTGCCAGCAGCTTTACAGGGGACACTGAAGCTTTCTTT.

The rearrangement joins TRBV27 to TRBJ1-2; D is possibly TRBD1 (6 bases). The CDR3 is 16 amino acids. Germline lookup yields CDR1 MNHEY and CDR2 SMNVEV (reference sequence). V was trimmed by 2 bases and J by 4 bases, leaving 17 bases between them. The CDR3 here is CASSLNGGAPSYGYTF. CDR3 nucleotides: TGTGCCAGCAGTTTAAATGGGGGGGCGCCGAGCTATGGCTACACCTTC.